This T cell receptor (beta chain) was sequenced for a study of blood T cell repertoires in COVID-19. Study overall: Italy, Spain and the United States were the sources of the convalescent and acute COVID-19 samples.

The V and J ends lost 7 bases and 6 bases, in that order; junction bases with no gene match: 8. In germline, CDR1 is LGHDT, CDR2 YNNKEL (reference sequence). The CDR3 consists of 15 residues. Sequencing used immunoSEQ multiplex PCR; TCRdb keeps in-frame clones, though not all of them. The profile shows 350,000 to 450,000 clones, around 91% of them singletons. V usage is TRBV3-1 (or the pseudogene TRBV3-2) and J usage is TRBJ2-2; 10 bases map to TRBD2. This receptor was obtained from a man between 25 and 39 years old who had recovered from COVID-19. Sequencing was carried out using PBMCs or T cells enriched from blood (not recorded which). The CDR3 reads CASNKAGGKPGELFF. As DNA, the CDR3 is TGTGCCAGCAACAAAGCGGGGGGGAAGCCCGGGGAGCTGTTTTTT.